The 4 T cell receptor beta chains below come from one sample, sequenced in a study of tumor-infiltrating lymphocytes in localized non-small cell lung cancer. The protocol was immunoSEQ multiplex PCR, while the TCRdb copy is restricted to in-frame clones and leaves out a portion. Of 13,000 or so clones in the sample, 79% were seen once. Sequenced input: lung tumor tissue. These receptors all stem from a human donor with non-small cell lung cancer.

This clone showed up just a few times. The J gene is TRBJ1-2, the V gene TRBV6-4, with 8 bases matching TRBD1. CDR1 and CDR2 from the germline V gene are MRHNA and SNTAGT. CDR3 size: 14 residues. The V segment lost 6 bases and the J segment 3 bases; nucleotides outside the gene matches: 6. The DNA of the CDR3 is TGTGCCAGCAGCCCAGGGGGCTACGACTATGGCTACACCTTC. It translates to CASSPGGYDYGYTF.

The chain is built from TRBV28 and TRBJ1-1; no definite D call. This CDR3 has 17 residues. From germline, CDR1 is MDHEN and CDR2 SYDVKM. V was shortened by 3 bases and J by 0 bases, with 17 bases between the two germline ends. In nucleotides, the CDR3 is TGTGCCAGCAGTTTGGGCAGCGATCTGATAATGAACACTGAAGCTTTCTTT. This codes for CASSLGSDLIMNTEAFF.

V gene TRBV7-8 combines with J gene TRBJ1-2; 8 nucleotides align to TRBD1. The CDR3 has 16 residues. Germline CDR1 and CDR2: SGHVS and FQNEAQ. V lost 3 bases to trimming and J lost 6 bases; unmatched junction nucleotides: 12. In DNA, the CDR3 is TGTGCCAGCAGCTTTCACAGGGGGGTAGCATTTGATGGCTACACCTTC. Protein sequence: CASSFHRGVAFDGYTF. The full variable domain, its missing parts supplied by reference TRBV7-8 and TRBJ1-2, is GAGVSQSPRYKVAKRGQDVALRCDPISGHVSLFWYQQALGQGPEFLTYFQNEAQLDKSGLPSDRFFAERPEGSVSTLKIQRTQQEDSAVYLCASSFHRGVAFDGYTFGSGTRLTVV.

This clone appeared once. This sequence joins TRBV9 and TRBJ1-3, with a tentative D call TRBD1 (6 bases). Germline CDR1 is SGDLS and CDR2 is YYNGEE. CDR3 length: 17 residues. Trimming pared 3 bases from V and 0 bases from J, leaving 16 bases between. In DNA, the CDR3 is TGTGCCAGCAGCGAACGGGACATCGGGAGCTCTGGAAACACCATATATTTT. Its protein is CASSERDIGSSGNTIYF.